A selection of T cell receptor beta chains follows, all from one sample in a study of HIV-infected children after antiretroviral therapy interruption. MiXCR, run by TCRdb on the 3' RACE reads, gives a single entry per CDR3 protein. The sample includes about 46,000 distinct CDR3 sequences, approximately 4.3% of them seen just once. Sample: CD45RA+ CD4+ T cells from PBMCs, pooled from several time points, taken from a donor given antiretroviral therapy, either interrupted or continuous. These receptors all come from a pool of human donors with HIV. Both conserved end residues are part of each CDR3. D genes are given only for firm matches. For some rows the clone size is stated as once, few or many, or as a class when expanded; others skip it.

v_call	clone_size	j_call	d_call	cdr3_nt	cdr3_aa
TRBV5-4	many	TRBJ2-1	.	TGTGCCAGCAGCTTGGACAGGTTGGGCGAGCAGTTCTTC	CASSLDRLGEQFF
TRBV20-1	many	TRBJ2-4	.	TGCAGTGCTATGGCAGAGTTAGCCAAAAACATTCAGTACTTC	CSAMAELAKNIQYF
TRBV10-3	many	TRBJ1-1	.	TGTGCCATCAGCCCTGGCCAAGGTGCTGAAGCTTTCTTT	CAISPGQGAEAFF
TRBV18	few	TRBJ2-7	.	TGTGCCAGCTCACCACCAGGGCACTACGAGCAGTACTTC	CASSPPGHYEQYF
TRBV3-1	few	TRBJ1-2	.	TGTGCCAGCAGCCAAGTTGACAGACCTTCGGGAGGCTACACCTTC	CASSQVDRPSGGYTF
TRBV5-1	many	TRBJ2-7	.	TGCGCCAGCAGCACCCCGGGGCTGACAGGCTCCTACGAGCAGTACTTC	CASSTPGLTGSYEQYF
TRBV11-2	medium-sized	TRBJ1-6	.	TGTGCCAGCAGCTTATTGCAGAGATCACCCCTCCACTTT	CASSLLQRSPLHF
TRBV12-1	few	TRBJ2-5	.	TGTGCCAGCAGCTTTCGGCGGGGGCAAGAGACCCAGTACTTC	CASSFRRGQETQYF
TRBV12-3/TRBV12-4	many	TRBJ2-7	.	TGTGCCAGCAGTTCGGAGGGGGAAGGGGCCTACGAGCAGTACTTC	CASSSEGEGAYEQYF
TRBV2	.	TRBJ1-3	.	TGTGCCACCCAAGGGAGGGATGGAAACACCATATATTTT	CATQGRDGNTIYF
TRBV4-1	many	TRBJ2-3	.	TGCGCCAGCAGCCGTGCCGTCCTCACAGATACGCAGTATTTT	CASSRAVLTDTQYF
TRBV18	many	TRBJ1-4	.	TGTGCCAGCTCACCACCGGGGGTTGAAAAACTGTTTTTT	CASSPPGVEKLFF
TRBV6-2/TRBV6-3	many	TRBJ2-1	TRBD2	TGTGCCAGCAGTCAGCGGGGGGAATACAATGAGCAGTTCTTC	CASSQRGEYNEQFF
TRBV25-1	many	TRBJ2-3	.	TGTGCCAGCAGTGAAGTCGGGGGGCGAGATACGCAGTATTTT	CASSEVGGRDTQYF
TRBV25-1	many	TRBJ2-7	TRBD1	TGTGCCAGCAGTGAATTAGGGACAGACTCCTACGAGCAGTACTTC	CASSELGTDSYEQYF
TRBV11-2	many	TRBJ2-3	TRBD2	TGTGCCAGCAGCTTCGGTCTGCGGGGGGGCCAAGATACGCAGTATTTT	CASSFGLRGGQDTQYF
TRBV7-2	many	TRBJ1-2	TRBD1	TGTGCCAGCAGCTTAAGGGGACAGGGGCACGGTGGCTACACCTTC	CASSLRGQGHGGYTF
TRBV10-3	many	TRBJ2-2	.	TGTGCCATCAGAGGAACAGGGAGCACCGGGGAGCTGTTTTTT	CAIRGTGSTGELFF
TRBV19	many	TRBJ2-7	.	TGTGCCAGTAGTATCTCGGCTACTAACTACGAGCAGTACTTC	CASSISATNYEQYF
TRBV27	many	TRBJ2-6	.	TGTGCCAGCAGTTCGTACTCTGGGGCCAACGTCCTGACTTTC	CASSSYSGANVLTF
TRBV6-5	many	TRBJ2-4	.	TGTGCCAGCAGTTACTCGAAGACCGGCGCCAAAAACATTCAGTACTTC	CASSYSKTGAKNIQYF
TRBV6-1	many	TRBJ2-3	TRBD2	TGTGCCAGCAAGCAGCGGGGGGGCACAGATACGCAGTATTTT	CASKQRGGTDTQYF
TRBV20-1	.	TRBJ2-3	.	TGCAGTGCTAGTGGGATTCCCACAGATACGCAGTATTTT	CSASGIPTDTQYF
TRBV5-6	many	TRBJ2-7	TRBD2	TGTGCCAGCAGCCTGCGGGGAGGGTCCTACGAGCAGTACTTC	CASSLRGGSYEQYF
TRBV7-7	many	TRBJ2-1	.	TGTGCCAGCAGCTTAGGGGGGCAGGGCAATGAGCAGTTCTTC	CASSLGGQGNEQFF
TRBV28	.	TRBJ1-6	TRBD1	TGTGCCAGCAACCCGGGGGGGACAGACAATTCACCCCTCCACTTT	CASNPGGTDNSPLHF
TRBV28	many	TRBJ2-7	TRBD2	TGTGCCAGCAGTCCCTCCTCAGCGGGAGGGTCCTACGAGCAGTACTTC	CASSPSSAGGSYEQYF
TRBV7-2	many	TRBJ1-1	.	TGTGCCAGCAGTCCAGGGAGCACAGAAGTCTTCTTT	CASSPGSTEVFF
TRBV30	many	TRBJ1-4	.	TGTGCCTGGAGCGCTAAGGGACTTAATGAAAAACTGTTTTTT	CAWSAKGLNEKLFF
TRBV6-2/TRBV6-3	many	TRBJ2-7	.	TGTGCCAGCAGTTCTCGACAGCCACCTCGGCAGTACTTC	CASSSRQPPRQYF
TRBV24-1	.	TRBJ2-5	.	TGTGCCACCAGTGATCCGACCCAGTACTTC	CATSDPTQYF
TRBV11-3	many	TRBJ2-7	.	TGTGCCAGCAGCTTAGGACTAGGGGACGAGCAGTACTTC	CASSLGLGDEQYF
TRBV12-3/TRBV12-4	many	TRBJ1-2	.	TGTGCCAGCAGCCGGAACCGGGACAACTCTAACTATGGCTACACCTTC	CASSRNRDNSNYGYTF
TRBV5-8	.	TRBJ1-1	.	TGTGCCAGCAGCGAGAGGGGGTCGAACACTGAAGCTTTCTTT	CASSERGSNTEAFF
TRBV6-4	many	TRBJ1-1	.	TGTGCCAGCAGTGAAGACAGGAATTTCGCTGAAGCTTTCTTT	CASSEDRNFAEAFF
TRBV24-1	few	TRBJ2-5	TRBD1	TGTGCCACCAGGGGAACAGGGGCAGGGGAGACCCAGTACTTC	CATRGTGAGETQYF
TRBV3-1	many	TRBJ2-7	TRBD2	TGTGCCAGCAGCCAAAGCGGGACTGAGTACGAGCAGTACTTC	CASSQSGTEYEQYF
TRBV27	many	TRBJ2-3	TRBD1	TGTGCCAGCAGTCCCTCGGGGACAGGGCCGCTGGATACGCAGTATTTT	CASSPSGTGPLDTQYF
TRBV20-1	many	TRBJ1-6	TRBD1	TGCAGTGCTCGATCCGGGACAGGGGCTTCACCCCTCCACTTT	CSARSGTGASPLHF
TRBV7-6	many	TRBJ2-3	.	TGTGCCAGCAGCACCCCCCTAGCAGATACGCAGTATTTT	CASSTPLADTQYF
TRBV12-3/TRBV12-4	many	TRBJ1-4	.	TGTGCCAGCAGTTTAGTACGGGAAAAACTGTTTTTT	CASSLVREKLFF
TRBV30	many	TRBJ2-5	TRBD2	TGTGCCTGGAGGCCAGCGGGGGGGCCGTTGGAGACCCAGTACTTC	CAWRPAGGPLETQYF
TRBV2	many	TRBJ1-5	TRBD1	TGTGCCAGCAGTGACATGACAGGGATGGGACAGCCCCAGCATTTT	CASSDMTGMGQPQHF
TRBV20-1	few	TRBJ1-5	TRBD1	TGCAGTGCTAGTCGGACAGGGGGAAGCAATCAGCCCCAGCATTTT	CSASRTGGSNQPQHF
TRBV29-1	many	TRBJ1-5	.	TGCAGCGTCCGAGGATCCCTGGGTCAGCCCCAGCATTTT	CSVRGSLGQPQHF
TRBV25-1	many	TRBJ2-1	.	TGTGCCAGCAGTGAGCCCGGATCTGAGCAGTTCTTC	CASSEPGSEQFF
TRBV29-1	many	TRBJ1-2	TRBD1	TGCAGCGTGAGGGGGGGACAGGGGGACCATGGCTACACCTTC	CSVRGGQGDHGYTF
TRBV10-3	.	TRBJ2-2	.	TGTGCCATCAGTGATCAGGCGATCCACACCGAGGAGCTGTTTTTT	CAISDQAIHTEELFF
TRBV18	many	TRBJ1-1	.	TGTGCCAGCTCACCAGGTGGGGTTACTGAAGCTTTCTTT	CASSPGGVTEAFF
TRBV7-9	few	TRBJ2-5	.	TGTGCCAGCAGCTCCCCTCTGGGGCAGTACCAAGAGACCCAGTACTTC	CASSSPLGQYQETQYF